This T cell receptor (beta chain) comes out of a study of chemoradiotherapy in HPV16-positive cancers. General study results and limits: Candidate HPV-specific clones and E7-related TCR motifs grew in tumor during treatment.

This clone was counted a few times. Its antigen is unidentified. CDR3 length: 13 amino acids. Trimming removed 5 bases from V and 4 bases from J, with 12 bases in between. In germline, CDR1 is SGHNT, CDR2 YYREEE (reference sequence). Repertoires were generated with immunoSEQ multiplex PCR, while TCRdb's copy carries only in-frame clones and drops some. The repertoire holds tens of thousands of clones, about nine tenths seen once, with just over 4% in the top ten. The sequence came from a human donor with HPV-associated anogenital cancer. The material was blood, obtained from a patient who underwent chemoradiotherapy. This chain uses TRBV5-4 with TRBJ1-2; no definite D call. In nucleotides, the CDR3 is TGTGCCAGCAGTGGTAAGCCGACCTATGGCTACACCTTC. Protein: CASSGKPTYGYTF.